One sample yielded the 23 T cell receptor beta chains listed below, sequenced in a study of T cells in Graves' hyperthyroidism and ophthalmopathy. Amplified TCR beta CDR3 regions came from RNA transcripts. The primer set for the first-round RT-PCR of the TCR CDR3 was HTBI. TCRdb re-called the multiplex PCR reads through MiXCR, storing one row per CDR3 protein. Of approximately 590,000 distinct CDR3 sequences listed, 15% to 18% are singletons. The sequenced material came from blood. These receptors were obtained from a young woman with Graves' hyperthyroidism.

V usage is TRBV28 and J usage is TRBJ2-7; 10 bases agree with TRBD2. This CDR3 region has 19 residues. In germline, CDR1 is MDHEN, CDR2 SYDVKM. Losses at the gene ends were 4 bases for V and 2 bases for J; bases not matched to a gene: 17. The CDR3 spells CASSSGGPNTSGNPYEQYF. The CDR3 DNA follows: TGTGCCAGCAGTTCTGGAGGGCCAAACACTAGCGGGAACCCCTACGAGCAGTACTTC.

Notes on this clonotype: This may arise from a read error, as a much more abundant clone is one base away. Without the conserved terminal phenylalanine or tryptophan, this CDR3 likely stems from a read error. In DNA form, the CDR3 reads TGCAGTGCTAGAGGGGTTGTGTCCTACAATGAGCAGTTCCTC. It is translated as CSARGVVSYNEQFL. The chain uses TRBV20-1 and TRBJ2-1, with D unclear. The germline V gene encodes CDR1 DFQATT and CDR2 SNEGSKA (reference sequence). Trimming removed 1 base at V and 1 base at J, with 8 bases between. CDR3 length: 14 residues.

The table lists this clonotype with many counts. The V call is TRBV3-1, the J call TRBJ2-1; no definite D call. Germline V gene sequence: CDR1 LGHDT, CDR2 YNNKEL (reference sequence). V was clipped by 0 bases and J by 5 bases, with 11 bases between them. This CDR3 has 15 residues. CDR3: CASSQEQRVNNEQFF. The CDR3 DNA reads TGTGCCAGCAGCCAAGAACAGCGAGTGAACAATGAGCAGTTCTTC.

The V call is TRBV20-1, the J call TRBJ1-5, with D perhaps TRBD1 (6 bases). From germline, CDR1 is DFQATT and CDR2 SNEGSKA (reference sequence). This CDR3 has 13 amino acids. V was shortened by 5 bases and J by 3 bases, with 11 bases between the two germline ends. CDR3 sequence reads: CSAQDSTNQPQHF. Written as DNA, the CDR3 is TGCAGTGCTCAGGACAGTACCAATCAGCCCCAGCATTTT.

This clonotype has at least ten counts. This chain joins TRBV12-5 and TRBJ2-7; D perhaps matches TRBD2 (6 bases). The germline V gene encodes CDR1 LGHNT and CDR2 FRNRAP. Trimming cost V 1 base and J 6 bases, with 13 bases left between them. This CDR3 spans 14 amino acids. CDR3 nucleotide sequence: TGTGCTAGTGGTTTGGCTACCGGGACTTTCGAGCAGTACTTC. It specifies CASGLATGTFEQYF.

This clonotype was found a few times. The J gene is TRBJ1-6, the V gene TRBV9; the match to TRBD1 covers 7 bases. With 2 bases clipped from V and 14 bases from J, the junction kept 10 bases outside the gene matches. The CDR3 consists of 14 residues. The germline V gene encodes CDR1 SGDLS and CDR2 YYNGEE. CDR3 in amino acids: CASSVGQDQGTLHF. The CDR3 bases are TGTGCCAGCAGCGTCGGACAGGACCAAGGCACCCTCCACTTT.

The chain has TRBV12-3 or TRBV12-4 and TRBJ1-4; D is uncertain. V lost 3 bases and J 0 bases, leaving 8 bases between the germline ends. The CDR3 runs to 15 residues. CDR3: CASSFIEPTNEKLFF. The CDR3 nucleotides are TGTGCCAGCAGTTTTATCGAACCAACTAATGAAAAACTGTTTTTT.

This clonotype appeared a few times. The chain joins TRBV7-2 to TRBJ1-4, with a possible D match to TRBD1 (5 bases). CDR1 is SGHTA and CDR2 is FQGNSA in the germline V gene. CDR3 length: 15 amino acids. Trimming pared 5 bases from V and 6 bases from J, leaving 16 bases between. In DNA form, the CDR3 reads TGTGCCAGCAGCCCCACGGGGGTGGTAGATGAAAAACTGTTTTTT. Amino acid sequence: CASSPTGVVDEKLFF.

This clonotype was recorded many times. The V call is TRBV20-1, the J call TRBJ2-1, with 7 bases matching TRBD1. The CDR3 is 18 residues long. The V and J ends lost 5 bases and 4 bases, in that order; junction bases with no gene match: 20. CDR1 and CDR2 (germline): DFQATT, SNEGSKA (reference sequence). As DNA, the CDR3 is TGCAGTGCTCACACCACTAGGGGGCCCGCGAGGGAATACAATGAGCAGTTCTTC. Translating gives CSAHTTRGPAREYNEQFF.

This clonotype turned up a few times. The chain combines TRBV30 with TRBJ2-7; D is possibly TRBD2 (7 bases). The CDR3 runs to 14 residues. CDR1 is GTSNPN and CDR2 is SVGIG in the germline V gene (reference sequence). V was pared by 2 bases and J by 4 bases, with 15 bases between. The CDR3, as DNA: TGTGCCTGGAGTAAGGCAGGGAGGGGGTACGAGCAGTACTTC. Protein sequence: CAWSKAGRGYEQYF. Full variable domain (missing parts from reference TRBV30 and TRBJ2-7): SQTIHQWPATLVQPVGSPLSLECTVEGTSNPNLYWYRQAAGRGLQLLFYSVGIGQISSEVPQNLSASRPQDRQFILSSKKLLLSDSGFYLCAWSKAGRGYEQYFGPGTRLTVT.

The sample holds many counts of this clonotype. The genes are TRBV27 and TRBJ1-2; TRBD1 matches 7 bases. The CDR3 is made up of 15 amino acids. Per germline, CDR1 MNHEY and CDR2 SMNVEV (reference sequence). The V and J ends lost 2 bases and 6 bases, in that order; junction bases with no gene match: 9. The CDR3 DNA is TGTGCCAGCAGTTTACGGCAGGGGGGGTTTGATGGCTACACCTTC. It encodes CASSLRQGGFDGYTF.

The sample holds many counts of this clonotype. The CDR3 region has the DNA TGTGCCTGGAGGGCCTCCGGAGATACGCAGTATTTT. Amino acid sequence: CAWRASGDTQYF. The gene calls are TRBV30 and TRBJ2-3; D is ambiguous. Per germline, CDR1 GTSNPN and CDR2 SVGIG (reference sequence). V was trimmed by 3 bases and J by 5 bases, leaving 9 bases between them. The CDR3 length is 12 residues.

The sample holds many counts of this clonotype. The V gene is TRBV5-1, the J gene TRBJ2-1, with 9 bases identical to TRBD2. This CDR3 is 16 amino acids long. Trimming took 5 bases from V and 1 from J; bases not matched to a gene: 7. Germline CDR1 reads SGHRS; CDR2 reads YFSETQ. CDR3 loop: CASSFPAGGSYNEQFF. The CDR3 DNA reads as TGCGCCAGCAGTTTCCCTGCGGGGGGGTCCTACAATGAGCAGTTCTTC.

This clonotype was found many times. V and J are TRBV6-2 or TRBV6-3 and TRBJ2-7; D is perhaps TRBD1 (5 bases). The germline CDR1 and CDR2 sequences are MNHEY and SVGEGT. The CDR3 has 16 residues. V was clipped by 0 bases and J by 3 bases, with 15 bases between them. CDR3 sequence: CASSYSVQGLLYEQYF. The CDR3 nucleotides read TGTGCCAGCAGTTACTCTGTCCAGGGTTTACTCTACGAGCAGTACTTC.

There are a few counts of this clonotype. This rearrangement joins TRBV20-1 to TRBJ2-1, with no clear D. V dropped 0 bases and J dropped 6 bases, with 12 bases sitting between them. In germline, CDR1 is DFQATT, CDR2 SNEGSKA (reference sequence). The CDR3 covers 14 residues. CDR3 DNA: TGCAGTGCTAGAGATCTAGTTTGGTCCAATGAGCAGTTCTTC. It specifies CSARDLVWSNEQFF.

In its sample, this clonotype was seen a few times. V gene TRBV24-1 combines with J gene TRBJ1-1; 10 bases are shared with TRBD1. The J segment lost 1 base and the V segment lost 9 bases, leaving 16 bases of the junction unmatched. Germline CDR1 reads KGHDR; CDR2 reads SFDVKD. This CDR3 spans 18 amino acids. The chain's CDR3 is CATWDRGKPLSKNTEAFF. The DNA for the CDR3 is TGTGCCACCTGGGACAGGGGTAAACCTTTGTCCAAGAACACTGAAGCTTTCTTT.

This clonotype was recorded many times. V gene TRBV28 combines with J gene TRBJ2-7; D is perhaps TRBD2 (5 bases). The ends were cut back, 5 bases at V and 0 bases at J, with 17 bases in the middle. There are 16 residues in the CDR3. The germline gives CDR1 MDHEN, CDR2 SYDVKM. The CDR3 spells CASSLRSGTSSYEQYF. DNA for the CDR3: TGTGCCAGCAGTCTCCGAAGCGGAACGAGCTCCTACGAGCAGTACTTC.

The table lists this clonotype with many counts. The J gene is TRBJ2-2, the V gene TRBV18, with a weak D call TRBD2 (5 bases). The CDR3 runs 15 residues. From germline, CDR1 is KGHSH and CDR2 LQKENI. V lost 2 bases, J lost 4 bases, and 11 bases lay in between. CDR3 in amino acids: CASSPTRVATGELFF. In DNA, the CDR3 is TGTGCCAGCTCACCAACGAGGGTCGCCACCGGGGAGCTGTTTTTT.

In this sample, this clonotype turned up many times. V and J are TRBV2 and TRBJ1-3, with a tentative D call TRBD1 (5 bases). CDR1 SNHLY and CDR2 FYNNEI come from the germline V gene. The germline V and J ends were trimmed by 6 bases and 4 bases, with 13 bases remaining between them. The CDR3 extends over 14 amino acids. The CDR3: CASSGDRSGNTIYF. The DNA for the CDR3 is TGTGCCAGCAGCGGTGACAGATCGGGAAACACCATATATTTT. Variable domain in full (rest from reference TRBV2 and TRBJ1-3): EPEVTQTPSHQVTQMGQEVILRCVPISNHLYFYWYRQILGQKVEFLVSFYNNEISEKSEIFDDQFSVERPDGSNFTLKIRSTKLEDSAMYFCASSGDRSGNTIYFGEGSWLTVV.

This clonotype was recorded many times. The chain recombines TRBV12-3 or TRBV12-4 with TRBJ2-3, with TRBD1 matching over 8 bases. Trimming removed 7 bases from V and 3 bases from J; junction bases left unmatched: 6. The CDR3 runs to 14 residues. The CDR3: CASTVTGGTDTQYF. DNA for the CDR3: TGTGCCAGCACCGTAACAGGGGGGACAGATACGCAGTATTTT.

This chain uses TRBV10-3 with TRBJ2-7; no clear D gene. V was clipped by 2 bases and J by 5 bases, with 16 bases between them. Germline assignment: CDR1 ENHRY and CDR2 SYGVKD. The CDR3 length is 15 residues. CDR3 residues: CAISEGPTRSHEQYF. The CDR3 nucleotides are TGTGCCATCAGTGAGGGCCCCACTCGTTCCCACGAGCAGTACTTC.

This clonotype was observed a few times. The chain recombines TRBV18 with TRBJ2-4; 7 positions agree with TRBD1. Looked up from germline, CDR1 is KGHSH and CDR2 is LQKENI. The CDR3 sequence is 14 residues long. V dropped 6 bases and J dropped 4; count of bases not matched to a gene: 6. The CDR3 sequence: CASSPTGQKNIQYF. The CDR3 DNA is TGTGCCAGCTCCCCAACGGGACAGAAAAACATTCAGTACTTC.

Ten or more counts support this clonotype. The chain employs TRBV6-1 and TRBJ2-1; the D call may be TRBD1 or TRBD2 (5 bases each). Trimming shortened V by 5 bases and J by 3 bases, and 11 bases separated the two germline ends. The CDR3 is 14 amino acids. CDR1 is MNHNS and CDR2 is SASEGT in the germline V gene. The CDR3 here is CASSFWDGYNEQFF. The CDR3 bases are TGTGCCAGCAGTTTCTGGGACGGCTACAATGAGCAGTTCTTC.